Described below is a single TCR beta chain sequence and its context. Its antigen is unidentified. MiXCR was run by TCRdb on the 5' RACE reads, yielding one entry per CDR3 protein. The sample lists over 350,000 distinct CDR3 sequences, around a sixth occurring once. The data derive from a study of T-cell memory formation after mild COVID-19. Whole-study context: The TCR clusters were mostly specific to one donor.

Study-wide results and limits: From day 15 to 85, contracting clones were balanced between CD4 and CD8, whereas later expanders leaned toward CD4+. Unconfirmed was the SARS-CoV-2 specificity of second-wave clones that peaked on day 37.

The trim removed 5 bases at V and 7 bases at J, leaving 7 bases unmatched. This CDR3 is 14 amino acids long. Germline CDR1 reads SGHVS; CDR2 reads FNYEAQ. J is TRBJ1-2 and V is TRBV7-6; TRBD1 matches at 10 bases. The receptor was derived from a man aged 18 to 35 who had mild COVID-19 (a few samples of this study predate the infection). Cell type and time point are not known. Input material: PBMCs or a T cell subset sorted from them (not recorded which). CDR3 loop: CASSPLTGGSGYTF. CDR3 nucleotides: TGTGCCAGCAGCCCGTTGACAGGGGGCAGTGGCTACACCTTC.